This T cell receptor beta chain is drawn from a study of identical twins. In its sample, this clonotype was seen a few times. Each CDR3 protein gets one entry after TCRdb re-called the 5' RACE reads with MiXCR. The table records about 430,000 distinct CDR3 sequences, about a fifth of them present only once. V gave up 4 bases and J gave up 2 bases; unmatched junction bases: 5. CDR1 and CDR2 from the germline V gene are SGHKS and YYEKEE (reference sequence). This CDR3 contains 17 residues. The chain combines TRBV5-5 with TRBJ2-3, with TRBD2 matching over 15 bases. The TCR was taken from a man aged 50 or older in good health. Sequencing input: naive T cells sorted from blood. CDR3 region: CASSKGLAGGSTDTQYF. DNA for the CDR3: TGTGCCAGCAGCAAGGGACTAGCGGGAGGATCCACAGATACGCAGTATTTT.